The T cell receptor beta chain described here comes from a study of CD8+ T cells in alopecia areata. Overall study results and limits: More clonal than normal scalp was lesional scalp, particularly alopecia totalis/universalis. When scalp samples are sequenced, resident alphabeta T cells of normal skin are also captured.

CDR1 and CDR2 from the germline V gene are SQVTM and ANQGSEA. The CDR3 covers 14 residues. V lost 3 bases, J lost 5 bases, and 16 bases lay in between. CD4+ cells of several patients were further sorted as CD25+CD127-. Samples from alopecia areata patients were lesional scalp punch biopsies and peripheral blood. Isolated RNA was reverse transcribed into cDNA used as the sequencing template. Assay: immunoSEQ multiplex PCR; the TCRdb copy retains only in-frame clones and omits some. The data contain about 37,000 clones, less than 55% of them seen just once; the ten biggest clones take up more than 1.5%. This clone has just one count. Its antigen remains unknown.

Sequences were obtained from CD4+ Tregs sorted from blood. This TCR was sampled from a human donor with alopecia areata. The chain has TRBV29-1 and TRBJ1-1; D is unresolved. The CDR3 DNA reads as TGCAGCGTTGATCCTAGAGGCTGGGGAACTGAAGCTTTCTTT. Residues: CSVDPRGWGTEAFF. The variable domain in full, with the rest retrieved from reference TRBV29-1 and TRBJ1-1, is SAVISQKPSRDICQRGTSLTIQCQVDSQVTMMFWYRQQPGQSLTLIATANQGSEATYESGFVIDKFPISRPNLTFSTLTVSNMSPEDSSIYLCSVDPRGWGTEAFFGQGTRLTVV.